This T cell receptor (beta chain) was recorded in a study of somatic mutations in cytotoxic T cells in rheumatoid arthritis. About the study: Certain V beta antibody-stained T-cell populations, V beta1+ cells sequenced for TCRB among them, were flow-sorted to nearly 100% purity.

The table came from immunoSEQ multiplex PCR; TCRdb's copy has only in-frame clones and leaves some out. Among roughly 20,000 clones listed, approximately 82% were seen once. The sample comprised CD8+ T cells sorted from blood. The sequence derives from an adult with rheumatoid arthritis.

CDR3 protein: CASSLAPGINYGYTF. The CDR3 region has the DNA TGCGCCAGCAGCTTGGCTCCGGGAATTAACTATGGCTACACCTTC. The rearrangement uses TRBV5-1 and TRBJ1-2; no definite D call. The V end was cut by 0 bases, the J end by 1 base, with 10 bases between. The CDR3 runs 15 residues. The germline gives CDR1 SGHRS, CDR2 YFSETQ.